The rows below give T cell receptor beta chains drawn from one sample of a study of T cells in Graves' hyperthyroidism and ophthalmopathy. Each CDR3 protein is one row after TCRdb ran MiXCR on the multiplex PCR reads. The sample yields some 250,000 distinct CDR3 sequences, about 16% seen once. The sequencing sample was made of blood. These TCRs come from a woman in her 50s with Graves' hyperthyroidism that later progressed to Graves' ophthalmopathy. Both conserved end residues are part of each CDR3. A D gene is named only where the DNA matches it firmly. Expanded clones are given a class, and other clones once, few, many or no size at all.

13	-	TRBJ1-5	TRBV14	-	TGTGCCAGCAGCCATCGGGGAGGGCAGCCCCAGCATTTT	CASSHRGGQPQHF
21	many	TRBJ2-3	TRBV28	TRBD2	TGTGCCAGCAGTTTACCCAGCGCGGGAGTTCTCCCTTCAGCTAGCACAGATACGCAGTATTTT	CASSLPSAGVLPSASTDTQYF
14	-	TRBJ1-1	TRBV6-1	-	TGTGCCAGCACCCGCGGGGGGAGGCCCACTGAAGCTTTCTTT	CASTRGGRPTEAFF
16	many	TRBJ2-1	TRBV3-1	-	TGTGCCAGCAGCCAATTAGGGGGGAGCTCCTACAATGAGCAGTTCTTC	CASSQLGGSSYNEQFF
17	-	TRBJ1-5	TRBV20-1	TRBD1	TGCAGTGCTAGTGAGACAGGGCCTCTGGTAATCAATCAGCCCCAGCATTTT	CSASETGPLVINQPQHF
14	many	TRBJ2-7	TRBV20-1	-	TGCAGTGCTCCCGACAGAAGTAAATCCTACGAGCAGTACTTC	CSAPDRSKSYEQYF
13	many	TRBJ1-2	TRBV3-1	-	TGTGCCAGCAGCCCCTGGGACCGCTATGGCTACACCTTC	CASSPWDRYGYTF
17	many	TRBJ2-7	TRBV28	TRBD2	TGTGCCAGCAGTTCGCCCCCGGCTAGCGGAATCTCCTACGAGCAGTACTTC	CASSSPPASGISYEQYF
16	few	TRBJ2-7	TRBV6-5	TRBD1	TGTGCCAGCAGTTACGGGACAGGGTCCGCATCCTACGAGCAGTACTTC	CASSYGTGSASYEQYF
12	few	TRBJ1-2	TRBV9	-	TGTGCCAGCAGCATACCGACAGATGGCTACACCTTC	CASSIPTDGYTF
16	-	TRBJ1-1	TRBV10-3	TRBD1	TGTGCCATCAGTGGAAGTACCGGGACAGGGAAAACTGAAGCTTTCTTT	CAISGSTGTGKTEAFF
12	many	TRBJ2-3	TRBV12-3/TRBV12-4	-	TGTGCCAGCAGTTTGAGAGCGGATACGCAGTATTTT	CASSLRADTQYF
16	many	TRBJ2-3	TRBV28	-	TGTGCCAGCAGGCCCCCCGGGCGGGATAGCACAGATACGCAGTATTTT	CASRPPGRDSTDTQYF
14	many	TRBJ2-7	TRBV5-1	-	TGCGCCAGCAGCCGGGACATCGATTCCTACGAGCAGTACTTC	CASSRDIDSYEQYF
15	many	TRBJ2-2	TRBV19	-	TGTGCCAGTAGTATAAGTGGGGCAGGAGCCGGGGAGCTGTTTTTT	CASSISGAGAGELFF
13	-	TRBJ2-7	TRBV7-2	-	TGTGCCAGCAGCTTACAGGCCCCCTACGAGCAGTACTTC	CASSLQAPYEQYF
13	many	TRBJ2-5	TRBV28	-	TGTGCCAGCAGTGAAACAGGGCAAGAGACCCAGTACTTC	CASSETGQETQYF
11	many	TRBJ2-3	TRBV20-1	-	TGCAGTGCCAGATGGGGAGATACGCAGTATTTT	CSARWGDTQYF
15	many	TRBJ2-1	TRBV13	-	TGTGCCAGCAGCTTTAGCGGTAGCGAGATTTGTGAGCAGTTCTTC	CASSFSGSEICEQFF
14	many	TRBJ2-2	TRBV7-9	TRBD2	TGTGCCAGCATTAGACTAGCGTACACCGGGGAGCTGTTTTTT	CASIRLAYTGELFF
14	many	TRBJ2-3	TRBV5-1	TRBD1	TGCGCCAGCGGTGGGACAGGGGGCGACGATACGCAGTATTTT	CASGGTGGDDTQYF
17	-	TRBJ2-3	TRBV28	TRBD1	TGTGCCAGCAGTCCTCCTCCCGGGACAGGCCGGTCAGATACGCAGTATTTT	CASSPPPGTGRSDTQYF
10	many	TRBJ2-7	TRBV7-9	-	TGTGCCAGTATAGGGGGAGAGCAGTACTTC	CASIGGEQYF
13	few	TRBJ1-6	TRBV7-9	-	TGTGCCAGCAGCTCTAGTTACAATTCACCCCTCCACTTT	CASSSSYNSPLHF
18	once	TRBJ2-4	TRBV19	TRBD1	TGTGCCAGTAGTCGTGGACAGGGAACATCCGTAGCCAAAAACATTCAGTACTTC	CASSRGQGTSVAKNIQYF
16	few	TRBJ1-6	TRBV7-9	-	TGTGCCAGCAGTTCCTTCGACCTTCCCTATAATTCACCCCTCCACTTT	CASSSFDLPYNSPLHF
14	many	TRBJ1-2	TRBV7-9	TRBD1	TGTGCCAGCAGTTATACAGGGGGCGACTATGGCTACACCTTC	CASSYTGGDYGYTF
17	few	TRBJ2-1	TRBV3-1	TRBD1	TGTGCCAGCAGCCTACAATTGACAGGGGGGGGCTACAATGAGCAGTTCTTC	CASSLQLTGGGYNEQFF
12	few	TRBJ1-1	TRBV20-1	-	TGCAGTGCTAAGACAGGTGGGGCTGAAGCTTTCTTT	CSAKTGGAEAFF
17	many	TRBJ2-1	TRBV3-1	-	TGTGCCAGCAGCCACTCAACGAGGGACAAAGCCTACAATGAGCAGTTCTTC	CASSHSTRDKAYNEQFF
14	many	TRBJ2-1	TRBV20-1	TRBD2	TGCAGTCCCTTCGGTGGGAGGGCGTACAATGAGCAGTTCTTC	CSPFGGRAYNEQFF
12	-	TRBJ1-6	TRBV20-1	-	TGCAGTGCTAGGGGGGACGACTCACCCCTCCACTTT	CSARGDDSPLHF
13	few	TRBJ1-2	TRBV6-1	-	TGTGCCAGCAGTGAAGCGTTTAGTTATGGCTACACCTTC	CASSEAFSYGYTF
11	many	TRBJ1-1	TRBV12-3/TRBV12-4	-	TGTGCCAGCACTAGGCTGCTCGGCACTTTCTTT	CASTRLLGTFF
13	many	TRBJ2-1	TRBV20-1	-	TGCAGTGCTAGGGAATTCTCCTACAATGAGCAGTTCTTC	CSAREFSYNEQFF
14	many	TRBJ1-5	TRBV20-1	-	TGCAGTGCCAGAGTAGCCCTGTTAAATCAGCCCCAGCATTTT	CSARVALLNQPQHF
16	-	TRBJ2-3	TRBV5-1	TRBD2	TGCGCCAGCAGCTTCGGACTAGCGGGGATCCGAGATACGCAGTATTTT	CASSFGLAGIRDTQYF
15	many	TRBJ2-1	TRBV11-2	-	TGTGCCAGCAGAGAGGCATTTAGGGACCACAATGAGCAGTTCTTC	CASREAFRDHNEQFF
13	many	TRBJ1-2	TRBV6-1	TRBD1	TGTGCCAGCTCAGCAGGGGGCCTCTATGGCTACACCTTC	CASSAGGLYGYTF
16	-	TRBJ1-6	TRBV28	TRBD1	TGTGCCAGCAGTCGACAGGGGTCCACTTATAATTCACCCCTCCACTTT	CASSRQGSTYNSPLHF
16	many	TRBJ1-5	TRBV3-1	-	TGTGCCAGCAGCCAAGTCTGGGGGGAGGGCAATCAGCCCCAGCATTTT	CASSQVWGEGNQPQHF
15	once	TRBJ1-1	TRBV11-3	-	TGTGCCAGCAGCTTAGATAGGGCAATGAACACTGAAGCTTTCTTT	CASSLDRAMNTEAFF
15	many	TRBJ2-7	TRBV5-1	-	TGCGCCAGCAGCCTTGGGACCGGGACGGATTACGAGCAGTACTTC	CASSLGTGTDYEQYF
12	many	TRBJ2-5	TRBV2	-	TGTGCCAGCAGTCAGGACACTGAGACCCAGTACTTC	CASSQDTETQYF
14	many	TRBJ1-3	TRBV3-1	-	TGTGCCAGCAGCAACATCGGGACCCGGGACACCATATATTTT	CASSNIGTRDTIYF
15	few	TRBJ1-2	TRBV5-8	TRBD1	TGTGCCAGCAGCCCTGAGGGGGCAGGATACTGGGGCTACACCTTC	CASSPEGAGYWGYTF
14	-	TRBJ2-1	TRBV9	-	TGTGCCAGCAGCGTAGCTCCGAAGGGAGTTGAGCAGTTCTTC	CASSVAPKGVEQFF
12	few	TRBJ2-7	TRBV29-1	-	TGCAGCGTGCAAGGGAGCTCCTACGAGCAGTACTTC	CSVQGSSYEQYF
16	many	TRBJ2-2	TRBV10-3	TRBD1	TGTGCCATCAGCCAGGGACAGGGGGCTGGTACCGGGGAGCTGTTTTTT	CAISQGQGAGTGELFF
14	few	TRBJ1-4	TRBV20-1	-	TGCAGTGCTCGGCGGGGTTCTGCTAATGAAAAACTGTTTTTT	CSARRGSANEKLFF
15	many	TRBJ2-2	TRBV6-1	TRBD2	TGTGCCAGCACCTGGGGGGGGGTGAACACCGGGGAGCTGTTTTTT	CASTWGGVNTGELFF
14	-	TRBJ2-3	TRBV6-2/TRBV6-3	TRBD2	TGTGCCAGCACTAGACTAGCGGCTGGAGATACGCAGTATTTT	CASTRLAAGDTQYF
13	few	TRBJ1-3	TRBV12-3/TRBV12-4	-	TGTGCCAGCAGTTTAGGCCACGGAAACACCATATATTTT	CASSLGHGNTIYF
13	many	TRBJ2-3	TRBV29-1	TRBD1	TGCAGCGGCATCGACAGGGTGGCAGATACGCAGTATTTT	CSGIDRVADTQYF
13	-	TRBJ1-1	TRBV20-1	-	TGCAGTGCTAGTTTAACAGTGTATCGTGAAGCTTTCTTT	CSASLTVYREAFF